This paragraph reports one T cell receptor (beta chain). This specimen belongs to a study of shared clonotypes between healthy human individuals. The data were produced by immunoSEQ multiplex PCR, yet TCRdb's version contains in-frame clones alone and is incomplete. The repertoire holds about 800,000 clones, with about 96% as singletons. This CDR3 contains 13 residues. Per the germline V gene, CDR1 is MNHEY and CDR2 is SMNVEV (reference sequence). V shed 5 bases and J 4 bases; nucleotides not matched to a gene: 5. Naive CD8 cells were CD45RO-negative, positively selected for CCR7, excluding terminally differentiated effector memory CD45RA+ cells.

This receptor was obtained from a man under 40 in good health. The J gene is TRBJ2-7, the V gene TRBV27; 7 nucleotides agree with TRBD2. Sequencing was done on a sample of naive CD8+ T cells sorted from blood. The CDR3 DNA sequence: TGTGCCAGCAGTAGAACTAGCGATTACGAGCAGTACTTC. This translates into CASSRTSDYEQYF.